This TCR beta chain emerged from a study of OX40 agonist ivuxolimab in advanced cancers. Notes on the study in general: Among some nonresponders, normalized T-cell clonal expansion was also low. Among T cells, CD8+ cells averaged more expanded clones than CD4+ cells.

Some clones are missing from TCRdb's copy, which holds only in-frame ones; the method was immunoSEQ multiplex PCR. The sample has some 58,000 clones, around 90% seen once. As regards this clone: Antigen specificity is unknown.

This receptor was taken from an adult with an advanced solid tumor such as melanoma, head and neck, liver or kidney cancer. The sequencing used CD4+ or CD8+ T cells sorted from blood, collected in a trial of the OX40 agonist ivuxolimab.

The CDR3 DNA reads TGCAGCGTCGCGGACAGGGGATACCAGCCCCAGCATTTT. Translated, it gives CSVADRGYQPQHF. The chain links TRBV29-1 to TRBJ1-5; TRBD1 matches at 9 bases. The CDR3 covers 13 residues. V was pared by 6 bases and J by 7 bases, with 7 bases of the junction left unmatched. In germline, CDR1 is SQVTM, CDR2 ANQGSEA.